The rows below give T cell receptor beta chains drawn from one sample of a study of blood T cell repertoires in COVID-19. Method: immunoSEQ multiplex PCR; TCRdb's copy keeps in-frame clones and lacks some. This sample has around 260,000 clones, with roughly nine tenths found just once. What was sequenced was peripheral blood. These receptors originate from a woman aged 25 to 39 with COVID-19, enrolled during active disease. CDR3s include the opening cysteine and the closing phenylalanine or tryptophan. A D gene is named only where the DNA matches it firmly. Rows give clone size only sometimes, using once, few, many, or a class for an expanded clone.

TRBV27	TRBD1	TRBJ1-6	.	15	TGTGCCAGCAGTTTCTCCGGGACAGGTGGTTCACCCCTCCACTTT	CASSFSGTGGSPLHF
TRBV30	.	TRBJ2-2	.	14	TGTGCCTGGAGTGTACAGTTAAACACCGGGGAGCTGTTTTTT	CAWSVQLNTGELFF
TRBV6-1	.	TRBJ2-7	once	14	TGTGCCAGCAGTGAGGCGGGACCACCCTACGAGCAGTACTTC	CASSEAGPPYEQYF
TRBV27	TRBD1	TRBJ2-5	.	16	TGTGCCAGCAGTCCAAACGACAGGGTAGGACGAGAGACCCAGTACTTC	CASSPNDRVGRETQYF
TRBV19	TRBD1	TRBJ2-7	.	12	TGTGCCAGTAGCCCGACAGGGGGCGAGCAGTACTTC	CASSPTGGEQYF
TRBV3-1/TRBV3-2	.	TRBJ2-1	.	14	TGTGCCAGCAGCCAGAATGGGGCTGGGGTTGAGCAGTTCTTC	CASSQNGAGVEQFF
TRBV20-1	TRBD1	TRBJ2-1	.	11	TGCAGTGCTACCCCGGACAGGGAGAATATCTTC	CSATPDRENIF
TRBV6-5	TRBD1	TRBJ2-1	.	15	TGTGCCAGCAGTTACTTTGGGACAGGGGTCAATGAGCAGTTCTTC	CASSYFGTGVNEQFF
TRBV2	.	TRBJ2-1	.	13	TGTGCCAGCAGGCACTTTGCGAGCCATGAGCAGTTCTTC	CASRHFASHEQFF
TRBV10-1	.	TRBJ2-1	.	13	TGCGCCAGCAGTGAATCTATAAGTAATGAGCAGTTCTTC	CASSESISNEQFF
TRBV6-5	.	TRBJ2-2	.	15	TGTGCCAGCTTATCAGGCGATTCGAACACCGGGGAGCTGTTTTTT	CASLSGDSNTGELFF
TRBV9	TRBD1	TRBJ2-7	.	14	TGTGCCAGCAGCGCCGGGACAGAAACCTACGAGCAGTACTTC	CASSAGTETYEQYF
TRBV7-9	.	TRBJ2-7	.	15	TGTGCCAGCAGCCCTTCTGCAGGGGGAGGACTCGAGCAGTACTTC	CASSPSAGGGLEQYF
TRBV28	TRBD2	TRBJ2-1	.	15	TGTGCCAGCAGACCACTAGCGGGAGTTTTAAGTGAGCAGTTCTTC	CASRPLAGVLSEQFF
TRBV30	.	TRBJ1-5	.	14	TGTGCCTGGAGCGGACCTTCAGGGGATCAGCCCCAGCATTTT	CAWSGPSGDQPQHF
TRBV19	.	TRBJ1-1	.	17	TGTGCCAGTAGTCCGGCGTTCCCGAGACAGATGAACACTGAAGCTTTCTTT	CASSPAFPRQMNTEAFF
TRBV10-3	TRBD2	TRBJ2-7	.	14	TGTGCCATCGCCAGGACTAGCGGGGGCTACGAGCAGTACTTC	CAIARTSGGYEQYF
TRBV29-1	.	TRBJ1-1	.	13	TGCAGCGTTGAAAAGGGGACTCACACTGAAGCTTTCTTT	CSVEKGTHTEAFF
TRBV4-1	.	TRBJ2-7	.	15	TGCGCCAGCAGCCAAAATACAGGGTGGGACTACGAGCAGTACTTC	CASSQNTGWDYEQYF
TRBV10-2	.	TRBJ1-5	.	14	TGCGCCAGCAGTGTCGCGGATAGCAATCAGCCCCAGCATTTT	CASSVADSNQPQHF
TRBV19	TRBD2	TRBJ2-1	.	15	TGTGCCAGTAGTATGAGGGCTAGCGGATACAATGAGCAGTTCTTC	CASSMRASGYNEQFF
TRBV30	.	TRBJ1-3	.	14	TGTGCCTGGAGTCGTTTGCAGTATGGAAACACCATATATTTT	CAWSRLQYGNTIYF
TRBV6-5	TRBD2	TRBJ2-7	.	14	TGTGCCAGCAGTTACGGGACTAGCTCCTACGAGCAGTACTTC	CASSYGTSSYEQYF